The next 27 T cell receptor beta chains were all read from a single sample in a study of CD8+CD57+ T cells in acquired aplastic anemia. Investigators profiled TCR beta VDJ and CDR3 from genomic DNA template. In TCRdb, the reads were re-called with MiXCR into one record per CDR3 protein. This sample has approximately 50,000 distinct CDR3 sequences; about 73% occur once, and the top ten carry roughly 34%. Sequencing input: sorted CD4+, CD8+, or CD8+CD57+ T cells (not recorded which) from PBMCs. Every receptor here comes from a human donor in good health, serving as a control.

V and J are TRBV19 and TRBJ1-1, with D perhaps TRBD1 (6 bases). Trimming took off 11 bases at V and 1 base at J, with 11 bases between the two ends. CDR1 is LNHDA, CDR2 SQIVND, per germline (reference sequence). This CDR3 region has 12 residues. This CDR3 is CASKGGNTEAFF. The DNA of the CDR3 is TGTGCCTCTAAGGGGGGGAACACTGAAGCTTTCTTT.

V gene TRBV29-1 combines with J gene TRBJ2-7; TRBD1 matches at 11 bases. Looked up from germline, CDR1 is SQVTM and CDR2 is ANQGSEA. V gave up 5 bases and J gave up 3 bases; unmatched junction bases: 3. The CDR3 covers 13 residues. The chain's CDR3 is CSVPGTGGYEQYF. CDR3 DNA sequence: TGCAGCGTTCCCGGGACAGGGGGCTACGAGCAGTACTTC.

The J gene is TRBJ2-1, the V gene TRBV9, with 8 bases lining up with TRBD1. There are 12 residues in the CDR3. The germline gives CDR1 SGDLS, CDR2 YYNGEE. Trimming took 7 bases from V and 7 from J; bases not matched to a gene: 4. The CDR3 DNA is TGTGCCAGCGGCGGACAGGGTAATGAGCAGTTCTTC. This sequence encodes CASGGQGNEQFF.

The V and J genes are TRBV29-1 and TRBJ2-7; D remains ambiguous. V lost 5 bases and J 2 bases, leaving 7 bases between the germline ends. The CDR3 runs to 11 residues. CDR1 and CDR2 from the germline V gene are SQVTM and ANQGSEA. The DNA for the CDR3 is TGCAGCGTTCGTAGCCCCTACGAGCAGTACTTC. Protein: CSVRSPYEQYF.

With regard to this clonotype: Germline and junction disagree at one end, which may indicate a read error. This CDR3 reads CSVDVRESTDTRYF. The DNA for the CDR3 is TGCAGCGTTGATGTCCGGGAGAGCACAGATACGCGGTATTTT. This chain links TRBV29-1 with TRBJ2-3; the D gene is possibly TRBD2 (6 bases). The germline V gene encodes CDR1 SQVTM and CDR2 ANQGSEA. The CDR3 consists of 14 residues.

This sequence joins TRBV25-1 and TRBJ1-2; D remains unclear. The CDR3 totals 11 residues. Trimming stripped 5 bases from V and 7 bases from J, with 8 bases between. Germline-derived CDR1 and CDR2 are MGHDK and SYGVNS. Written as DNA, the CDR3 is TGTGCCAGCAGTTCCGGGGTTGGCTACACCTTC. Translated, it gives CASSSGVGYTF.

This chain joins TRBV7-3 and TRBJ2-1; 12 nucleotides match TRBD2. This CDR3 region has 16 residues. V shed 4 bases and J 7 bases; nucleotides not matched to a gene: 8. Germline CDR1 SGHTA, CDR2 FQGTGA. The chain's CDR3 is CASSSKTSGGRNEQFF. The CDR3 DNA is TGTGCCAGCAGCTCAAAAACTAGCGGGGGGCGGAATGAGCAGTTCTTC.

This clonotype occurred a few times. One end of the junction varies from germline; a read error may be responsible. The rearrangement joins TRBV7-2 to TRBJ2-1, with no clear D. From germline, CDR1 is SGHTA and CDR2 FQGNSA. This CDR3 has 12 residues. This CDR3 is CASSQEFTEQFF. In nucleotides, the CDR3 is TGCGCCAGCAGCCAAGAATTCACTGAGCAGTTCTTC.

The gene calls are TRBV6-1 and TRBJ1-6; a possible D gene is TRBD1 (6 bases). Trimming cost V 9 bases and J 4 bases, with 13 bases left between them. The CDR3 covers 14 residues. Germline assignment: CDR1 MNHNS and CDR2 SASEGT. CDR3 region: CASRGGRYNSPLHF. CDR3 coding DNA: TGTGCCAGTCGGGGGGGCAGGTATAATTCACCCCTCCACTTT.

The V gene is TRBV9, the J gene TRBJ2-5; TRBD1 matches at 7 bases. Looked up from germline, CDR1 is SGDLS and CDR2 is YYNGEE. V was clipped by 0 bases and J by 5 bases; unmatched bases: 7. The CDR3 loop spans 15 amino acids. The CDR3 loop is CASSVGNRGGETQYF. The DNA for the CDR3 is TGTGCCAGCAGCGTAGGAAACAGGGGCGGGGAGACCCAGTACTTC.

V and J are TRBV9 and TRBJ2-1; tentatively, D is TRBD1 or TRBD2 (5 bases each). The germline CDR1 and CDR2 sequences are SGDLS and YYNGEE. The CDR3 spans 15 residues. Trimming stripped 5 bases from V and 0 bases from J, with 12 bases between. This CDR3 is CASSDLGTSYNEQFF. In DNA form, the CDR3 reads TGTGCCAGCAGTGACCTTGGGACCTCCTACAATGAGCAGTTCTTC.

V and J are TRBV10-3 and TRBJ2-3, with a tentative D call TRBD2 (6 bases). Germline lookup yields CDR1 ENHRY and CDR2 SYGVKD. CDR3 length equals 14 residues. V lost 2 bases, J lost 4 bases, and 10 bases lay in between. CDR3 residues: CAISETGVADTQYF. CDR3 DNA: TGTGCCATCAGTGAGACGGGGGTAGCAGATACGCAGTATTTT.

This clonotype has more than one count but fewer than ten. CDR3 sequence: CASSNDGNQPQHF. In nucleotides, the CDR3 is TGTGCCAGCAGTAACGATGGCAATCAGCCCCAGCATTTT. The chain combines TRBV2 with TRBJ1-5; no reliable D call. The CDR3 length is 13 residues. Germline V gives CDR1 SNHLY, CDR2 FYNNEI. Trimming shortened V by 5 bases and J by 2 bases, and 7 bases separated the two germline ends.

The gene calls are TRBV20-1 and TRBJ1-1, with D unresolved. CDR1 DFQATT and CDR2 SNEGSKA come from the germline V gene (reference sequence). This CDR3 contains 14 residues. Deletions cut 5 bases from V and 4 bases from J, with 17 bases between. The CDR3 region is CSAAQPAPTTEAFF. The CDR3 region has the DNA TGCAGTGCTGCTCAGCCGGCCCCGACCACTGAAGCTTTCTTT.

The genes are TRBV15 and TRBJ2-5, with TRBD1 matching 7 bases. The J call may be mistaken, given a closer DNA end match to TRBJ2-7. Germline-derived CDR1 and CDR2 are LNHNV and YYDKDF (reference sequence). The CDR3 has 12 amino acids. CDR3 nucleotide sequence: TGTGCCACCAGCGTGACAGGGAACGAGCAGTACTTC. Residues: CATSVTGNEQYF.

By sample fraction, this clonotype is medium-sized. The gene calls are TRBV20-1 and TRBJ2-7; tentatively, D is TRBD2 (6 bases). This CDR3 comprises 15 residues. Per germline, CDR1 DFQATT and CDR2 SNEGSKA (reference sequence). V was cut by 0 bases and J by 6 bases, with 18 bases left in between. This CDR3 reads CSARDLGGSNGEQYF. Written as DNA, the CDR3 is TGCAGTGCTAGAGATTTGGGAGGCTCTAACGGCGAGCAGTACTTC.

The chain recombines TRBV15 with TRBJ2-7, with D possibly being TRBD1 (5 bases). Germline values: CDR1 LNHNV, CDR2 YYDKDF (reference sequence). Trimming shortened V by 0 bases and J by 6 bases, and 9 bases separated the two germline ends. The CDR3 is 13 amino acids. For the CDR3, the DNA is TGTGCCACCAGCAGAGATCGACAGCCCGAGCAGTACTTC. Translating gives CATSRDRQPEQYF.

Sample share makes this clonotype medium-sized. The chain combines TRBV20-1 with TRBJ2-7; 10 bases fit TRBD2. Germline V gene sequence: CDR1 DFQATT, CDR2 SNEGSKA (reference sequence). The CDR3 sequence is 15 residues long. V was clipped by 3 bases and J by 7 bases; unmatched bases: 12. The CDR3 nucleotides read TGCAGTGCTAGGACCGGGACTAGCGATCGGGAAGAGCAGTACTTC. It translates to CSARTGTSDREEQYF.

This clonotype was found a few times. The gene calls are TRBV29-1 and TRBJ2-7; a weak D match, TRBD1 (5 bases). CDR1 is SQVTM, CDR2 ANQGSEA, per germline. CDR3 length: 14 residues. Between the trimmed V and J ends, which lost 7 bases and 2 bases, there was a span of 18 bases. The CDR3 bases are TGCAGCGCCATTGGCAGGGCCGGCACCTACGAGCAGTACTTC. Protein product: CSAIGRAGTYEQYF.

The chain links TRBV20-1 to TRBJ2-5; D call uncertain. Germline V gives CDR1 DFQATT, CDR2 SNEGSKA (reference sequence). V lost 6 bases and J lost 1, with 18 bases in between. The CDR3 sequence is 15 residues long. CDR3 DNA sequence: TGCAGTGCAACGCGAGGAGCCAACTTCCAAGAGACCCAGTACTTC. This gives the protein CSATRGANFQETQYF.

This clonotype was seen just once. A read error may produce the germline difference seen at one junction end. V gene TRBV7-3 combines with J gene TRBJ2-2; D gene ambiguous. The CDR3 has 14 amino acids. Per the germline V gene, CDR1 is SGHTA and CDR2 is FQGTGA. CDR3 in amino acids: CSSSRSPNIGELFF. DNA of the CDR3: TGTTCCAGCAGCCGATCGCCGAACATCGGGGAGCTGTTTTTT.

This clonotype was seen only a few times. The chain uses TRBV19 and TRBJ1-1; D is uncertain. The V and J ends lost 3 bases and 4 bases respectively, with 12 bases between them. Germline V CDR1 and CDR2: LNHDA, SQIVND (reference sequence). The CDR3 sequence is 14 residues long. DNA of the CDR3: TGTGCCAGTAGTATTTGGCTGGGAATCACTGAAGCTTTCTTT. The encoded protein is CASSIWLGITEAFF.

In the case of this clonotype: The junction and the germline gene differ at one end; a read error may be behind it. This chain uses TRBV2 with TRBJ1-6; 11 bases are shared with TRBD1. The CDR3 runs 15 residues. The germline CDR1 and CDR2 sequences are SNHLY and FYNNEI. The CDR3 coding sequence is TGTGCCAGCAGTGGGACAGGGGGCGTAAGGTCACTCCTCCACTTT. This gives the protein CASSGTGGVRSLLHF.

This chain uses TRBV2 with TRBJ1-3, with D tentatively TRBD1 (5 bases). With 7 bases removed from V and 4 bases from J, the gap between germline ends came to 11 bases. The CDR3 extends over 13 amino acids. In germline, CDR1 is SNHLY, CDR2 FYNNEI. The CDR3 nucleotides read TGTGCCAGCACCCGGGACGAAGGAAACACCATATATTTT. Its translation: CASTRDEGNTIYF.

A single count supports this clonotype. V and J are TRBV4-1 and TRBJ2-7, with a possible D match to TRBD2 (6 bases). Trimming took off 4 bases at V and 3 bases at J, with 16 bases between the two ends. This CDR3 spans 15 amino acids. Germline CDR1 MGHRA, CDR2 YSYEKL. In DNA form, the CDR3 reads TGCGCCAGCAGCCCCTATGGGGGGTCTGACTACGAGCAGTACTTC. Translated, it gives CASSPYGGSDYEQYF.

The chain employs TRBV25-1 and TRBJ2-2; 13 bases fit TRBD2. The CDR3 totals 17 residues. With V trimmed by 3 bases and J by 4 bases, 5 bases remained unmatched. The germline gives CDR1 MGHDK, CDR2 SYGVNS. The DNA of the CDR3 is TGTGCCAGCAGTGATACTAGCGGGAGGGCGGGCACCGGGGAGCTGTTTTTT. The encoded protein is CASSDTSGRAGTGELFF. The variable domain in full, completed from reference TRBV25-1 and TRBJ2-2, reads EADIYQTPRYLVIGTGKKITLECSQTMGHDKMYWYQQDPGMELHLIHYSYGVNSTEKGDLSSESTVSRIRTEHFPLTLESARPSHTSQYLCASSDTSGRAGTGELFFGEGSRLTVL.

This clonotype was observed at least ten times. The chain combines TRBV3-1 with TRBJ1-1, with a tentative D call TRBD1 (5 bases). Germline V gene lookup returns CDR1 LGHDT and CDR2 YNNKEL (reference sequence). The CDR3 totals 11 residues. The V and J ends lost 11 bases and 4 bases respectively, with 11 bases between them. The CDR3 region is CASGGGTEAFF. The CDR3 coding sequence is TGTGCCTCTGGGGGGGGCACTGAAGCTTTCTTT.